This TCR beta chain was recovered during a study of shared clonotypes between healthy human individuals. Study-wide background: The study used three CD4 naive, three CD4 memory, two CD8 naive and one CD8 memory plate per donor.

Sorted subsets were amplified in replicate PCRs using approximately 0.2 ug DNA, approximately 30,000 T cell genomes. Produced via immunoSEQ multiplex PCR; TCRdb's table is partial and in-frame only. The profile covers approximately 2,000,000 clones, with roughly 93% appearing a single time and about 1.7% taken by the ten largest. Germline lookup yields CDR1 SGDLS and CDR2 YYNGEE. CDR3 length equals 15 residues. V shed 0 bases and J shed 0 bases, with 9 bases lying between them. Only CD45RO-negative cells positively selected for CCR7 counted as naive CD8 cells, so terminally differentiated effector memory CD45RA+ cells were excluded. Study-wide findings and caveats: Sampling included only blood; tissue repertoires likely differ.

Concerning this clone: Its target is not known. The sample has other DNA sequences that encode this CDR3 too.

The sample was naive CD8+ T cells from PBMCs. The clonotype comes from a man younger than 35 in good health. Some clones in this sample may be carry-over from other donors' samples. This rearrangement joins TRBV9 to TRBJ1-1; D call uncertain. The CDR3 DNA sequence: TGTGCCAGCAGCGTAGGAGGGAAGATGAACACTGAAGCTTTCTTT. Residues: CASSVGGKMNTEAFF.